The 32 T cell receptor beta chains below come from one sample, sequenced in a study of preoperative IRX-2 immunotherapy in early breast cancer. The assay was immunoSEQ multiplex PCR, and TCRdb's table has in-frame clones only and misses some. In the table there are more than 50,000 clones, 94% of which are singletons. Treatment: preoperative locoregional IRX-2 cytokine immunotherapy. The specimen was taken from a patient treated with IRX-2 immunotherapy. Source of these receptors: a human donor with breast cancer.

The V gene is TRBV2, the J gene TRBJ2-2; D is ambiguous. Per germline, CDR1 SNHLY and CDR2 FYNNEI. The CDR3 runs to 14 residues. V lost 7 bases, J lost 2 bases, and 11 bases lay in between. CDR3 DNA: TGTGCCAGCACGGCGAGAATTAACACCGGGGAGCTGTTTTTT. Translated, it gives CASTARINTGELFF. The variable domain in full, with the rest retrieved from reference TRBV2 and TRBJ2-2, is EPEVTQTPSHQVTQMGQEVILRCVPISNHLYFYWYRQILGQKVEFLVSFYNNEISEKSEIFDDQFSVERPDGSNFTLKIRSTKLEDSAMYFCASTARINTGELFFGEGSRLTVL.

The chain links TRBV27 to TRBJ2-1, with D tentatively TRBD1 (5 bases). The germline V gene encodes CDR1 MNHEY and CDR2 SMNVEV (reference sequence). This CDR3 has 12 amino acids. With 7 bases removed from V and 12 bases from J, the gap between germline ends came to 16 bases. This chain's CDR3 is CASTLSGWVQFF. DNA of the CDR3: TGTGCCAGCACCTTATCAGGGTGGGTGCAGTTCTTC.

The chain is built from TRBV7-6 and TRBJ1-1; D is undetermined. V was trimmed by 1 base and J by 7 bases, leaving 16 bases between them. The germline V gene encodes CDR1 SGHVS and CDR2 FNYEAQ. The CDR3 spans 15 residues. CDR3 sequence reads: CASSLGVGGYNEAFF. The CDR3 DNA reads as TGTGCCAGCAGCTTAGGGGTCGGAGGATATAATGAAGCTTTCTTT.

The chain links TRBV5-1 to TRBJ2-1; TRBD1 agrees at 8 bases. This CDR3 comprises 15 residues. CDR1 is SGHRS and CDR2 is YFSETQ in the germline V gene. J was trimmed by 4 bases and V by 0 bases; bases with no gene match: 3. This CDR3 reads CASSLADRDYNEQFF. CDR3 bases: TGCGCCAGCAGCTTGGCGGACAGGGATTACAATGAGCAGTTCTTC.

There are a few counts of this clone. The chain is built from TRBV28 and TRBJ1-2; 7 nucleotides line up with TRBD1. V lost 8 bases, J lost 4 bases, and 7 bases stayed unmatched. The length of the CDR3 is 13 residues. Germline CDR1 is MDHEN and CDR2 is SYDVKM. The CDR3, as DNA: TGTGCCAGCGGTGACAGGGACCTCTATGGCTACACCTTC. Translated, it gives CASGDRDLYGYTF.

This clone came up once. The chain has TRBV30 and TRBJ2-2; TRBD1 matches 7 bases. The V gene's germline CDR1 is GTSNPN and CDR2 SVGIG (reference sequence). The V and J ends lost 4 bases and 7 bases, in that order; junction bases with no gene match: 0. The CDR3 extends over 11 amino acids. The CDR3 bases are TGTGCCTGGACAGGGGGCGGGGAGCTGTTTTTT. Protein: CAWTGGGELFF.

In this sample, this clone turned up once. The chain employs TRBV9 and TRBJ2-7; the match to TRBD1 covers 12 bases. This CDR3 contains 17 residues. Germline V gene lookup returns CDR1 SGDLS and CDR2 YYNGEE. The trim removed 3 bases at V and 5 bases at J, leaving 12 bases unmatched. CDR3 sequence reads: CASSAPQSGTGGDEQYF. DNA for the CDR3: TGTGCCAGCAGCGCTCCGCAATCCGGGACAGGGGGCGACGAGCAGTACTTC.

The rearrangement uses TRBV6-6 and TRBJ1-4; possibly TRBD1 for D (6 bases). Looked up from germline, CDR1 is MNHNY and CDR2 is SVGAGI (reference sequence). The CDR3 runs 14 residues. The ends were cut back, 7 bases at V and 5 bases at J, with 14 bases in the middle. The CDR3 region has the DNA TGTGCCAGCATCGAGGACAGCTACAATGAAAAACTGTTTTTT. Its translation is CASIEDSYNEKLFF.

This chain joins TRBV27 and TRBJ2-1, with TRBD2 matching 7 bases. V lost 5 bases to trimming and J lost 7 bases; unmatched junction nucleotides: 8. The length of the CDR3 is 14 residues. CDR1 MNHEY and CDR2 SMNVEV come from the germline V gene (reference sequence). Written as DNA, the CDR3 is TGTGCCAGCAGTCTAGTGGGACTAACTAATGAGCAGTTCTTC. Amino acids: CASSLVGLTNEQFF.

The DNA for the CDR3 is TGTGCCAGCAGGCGGGACGGACGCACAGATACGCAGTATTTT. Residues: CASRRDGRTDTQYF. The chain has TRBV6-5 and TRBJ2-3; a possible D gene is TRBD2 (6 bases). The germline V gene has CDR1 MNHEY and CDR2 SVGAGI. Trimming shortened V by 6 bases and J by 1 base, and 11 bases separated the two germline ends. CDR3 length: 14 amino acids.

The chain has TRBV18 and TRBJ2-7, with 8 bases matching TRBD2. The CDR3 runs 15 residues. V lost 3 bases, J lost 2 bases, and 6 bases stayed unmatched. From germline, CDR1 is KGHSH and CDR2 LQKENI. The DNA for the CDR3 is TGTGCCAGCTCACCCGGTAGGACTAGCCCCTACGAGCAGTACTTC. It codes for CASSPGRTSPYEQYF.

The gene calls are TRBV19 and TRBJ2-2; 11 nucleotides agree with TRBD1. J gave up 4 bases and V 9 bases, and 7 bases lay outside the gene matches. The germline V gene has CDR1 LNHDA and CDR2 SQIVND (reference sequence). The CDR3 extends over 15 amino acids. CDR3 residues: CASRDRGLATGELFF. Here the CDR3 DNA reads TGTGCCAGCCGGGACAGGGGGTTGGCCACCGGGGAGCTGTTTTTT.

The chain employs TRBV9 and TRBJ2-7, with D tentatively TRBD2 (6 bases). This CDR3 is built from 14 residues. Trimming stripped 3 bases from V and 6 bases from J, with 16 bases between. Germline CDR1 is SGDLS and CDR2 is YYNGEE. The chain's CDR3 is CASSGGDTWAEQYF. The CDR3 DNA sequence: TGTGCCAGCAGCGGGGGGGATACCTGGGCCGAGCAGTACTTC.

The chain is built from TRBV10-2 and TRBJ1-5; a weak D match, TRBD1 (6 bases). V lost 2 bases and J 7 bases, leaving 15 bases between the germline ends. Looked up from germline, CDR1 is WSHSY and CDR2 is SAAADI. There are 15 residues in the CDR3. The CDR3 reads CASSETVGAAQPQHF. DNA of the CDR3: TGCGCCAGCAGTGAGACGGTGGGGGCAGCCCAGCCCCAGCATTTT.

A single count supports this clone. The V call is TRBV9, the J call TRBJ2-5, with unresolved D. Germline V gene data show CDR1 as SGDLS and CDR2 as YYNGEE. The CDR3 length is 14 residues. Trimming shortened V by 2 bases and J by 5 bases, and 13 bases separated the two germline ends. CDR3 region: CASSVVDASETQYF. As DNA, the CDR3 is TGTGCCAGCAGCGTCGTAGACGCCTCGGAGACCCAGTACTTC.

The V gene is TRBV11-3, the J gene TRBJ2-7; the D gene is possibly TRBD2 (6 bases). The germline V gene encodes CDR1 SGHNT and CDR2 YENEEA. Trimming pared 4 bases from V and 6 bases from J, leaving 13 bases between. The CDR3 sequence is 13 residues long. DNA of the CDR3: TGTGCCAGCAGCTCCCTCGGAGGGGCCGAGCAGTACTTC. This gives the protein CASSSLGGAEQYF.

The rearrangement uses TRBV4-1 and TRBJ2-1; 11 positions match TRBD2. From germline, CDR1 is MGHRA and CDR2 YSYEKL. The CDR3 extends over 17 amino acids. Losses at the gene ends were 2 bases for V and 5 bases for J; bases not matched to a gene: 8. DNA for the CDR3: TGCGCCAGCAGCCAAAGGCAAGGGACTAGCGGCAACAATGAGCAGTTCTTC. This encodes CASSQRQGTSGNNEQFF.

This chain connects TRBV7-9 to TRBJ1-1, with a tentative D call TRBD1 (5 bases). CDR3 length: 17 residues. V lost 1 base and J 3 bases, leaving 18 bases between the germline ends. Germline V gives CDR1 SEHNR, CDR2 FQNEAQ (reference sequence). The DNA of the CDR3 is TGTGCCAGCAGCTTAGGCCCCCTGAGGCGGGGGGACACTGAAGCTTTCTTT. Translated, it gives CASSLGPLRRGDTEAFF.

This chain joins TRBV5-1 and TRBJ2-6; D gene ambiguous. The CDR3 runs to 13 residues. CDR1 is SGHRS, CDR2 YFSETQ, per germline. The V end lost 6 bases, the J end lost 4 bases, and 8 bases lay between the germline ends. CDR3 coding DNA: TGCGCCAGCACTGCTACCGGGGCCAACGTCCTGACTTTC. Protein: CASTATGANVLTF.

CDR3 sequence: CASSESPIMGYTF. In nucleotides, the CDR3 is TGTGCCAGCAGTGAATCACCGATTATGGGCTACACCTTC. This chain joins TRBV6-1 and TRBJ1-2; D is unresolved. The V gene lost 2 bases and the J gene lost 8 bases, with 12 bases spanning the gap. Germline V gives CDR1 MNHNS, CDR2 SASEGT. The CDR3 has 13 residues.

The chain joins TRBV14 to TRBJ1-2, with D possibly TRBD1 on 6 matching bases. Trimming stripped 0 bases from V and 3 bases from J, with 11 bases between. CDR1 and CDR2 from the germline V gene are SGHDN and FVKESK. The CDR3 is 15 amino acids. This chain's CDR3 is CASSQDGGRDYGYTF. The CDR3 DNA follows: TGTGCCAGCAGCCAAGACGGGGGGCGCGACTATGGCTACACCTTC.

V gene TRBV18 combines with J gene TRBJ2-5; the D gene is possibly TRBD2 (5 bases). The CDR3 totals 15 residues. Germline values: CDR1 KGHSH, CDR2 LQKENI. With 3 bases removed from V and 4 bases from J, the gap between germline ends came to 15 bases. This CDR3 is CASSPDSGWRETQYF. CDR3 DNA sequence: TGTGCCAGCTCACCGGACTCAGGATGGCGAGAGACCCAGTACTTC.

This clone came up once. The chain employs TRBV6-5 and TRBJ1-5; D is unclear. The CDR3 spans 13 residues. The V gene lost 4 bases and the J gene lost 5 bases, with 9 bases spanning the gap. CDR1 and CDR2 (germline): MNHEY, SVGAGI. The CDR3 region is CASSFPGYQPQHF. DNA of the CDR3: TGTGCCAGCAGTTTCCCCGGATATCAGCCCCAGCATTTT.

The CDR3 loop is CASSLEAGTTNEKLFF. CDR3 DNA: TGCGCCAGCAGCTTGGAAGCCGGGACAACTAATGAAAAACTGTTTTTT. The chain is built from TRBV5-1 and TRBJ1-4; D unclear. The CDR3 sequence is 16 residues long. Trimming removed 0 bases from V and 0 bases from J, with 9 bases in between. Per the germline V gene, CDR1 is SGHRS and CDR2 is YFSETQ.

The V gene is TRBV9, the J gene TRBJ2-2, with D unclear. Germline values: CDR1 SGDLS, CDR2 YYNGEE. The CDR3 loop spans 11 amino acids. With 4 bases removed from V and 13 bases from J, the gap between germline ends came to 11 bases. The CDR3 bases are TGTGCCAGCAGCCCCGGCATTGGGCTGTTTTTT. The encoded protein is CASSPGIGLFF.

V and J are TRBV2 and TRBJ2-2; the match to TRBD2 covers 9 bases. Trimming at V came to 7 bases and at J to 7 bases, leaving 19 bases not matched to a gene. This CDR3 has 18 residues. Germline CDR1 is SNHLY and CDR2 is FYNNEI. The CDR3 DNA reads TGTGCCAGCACCGAAAGGGGGCTAGCGGGGTGGTTGAGCGGGGAGCTGTTTTTT. Amino acid sequence: CASTERGLAGWLSGELFF.

V is TRBV18 and J is TRBJ2-3; 8 bases map to TRBD1. The V gene end was trimmed by 4 bases and the J gene end by 2 bases; junction bases not matched to a gene: 8. The CDR3 has 16 residues. The germline V gene encodes CDR1 KGHSH and CDR2 LQKENI. Here the CDR3 reads CASSLAGTGYTDTQYF. The CDR3 bases are TGTGCCAGCTCACTGGCCGGGACAGGATACACAGATACGCAGTATTTT. Full variable domain (rest looked up from reference TRBV18 and TRBJ2-3): NAGVMQNPRHLVRRRGQEARLRCSPMKGHSHVYWYRQLPEEGLKFMVYLQKENIIDESGMPKERFSAEFPKEGPSILRIQQVVRGDSAAYFCASSLAGTGYTDTQYFGPGTRLTVL.

In this sample, this clone turned up a few times. J is TRBJ2-3 and V is TRBV6-1, with TRBD1 as a possible D gene (6 bases). Per germline, CDR1 MNHNS and CDR2 SASEGT. V lost 1 base, J lost 4 bases, and 15 bases lay in between. The CDR3 contains 16 residues. Here the CDR3 reads CASSEGPGAWADTQYF. CDR3 DNA: TGTGCCAGCAGTGAAGGGCCAGGGGCTTGGGCAGATACGCAGTATTTT.

The V gene is TRBV28, the J gene TRBJ2-1, with TRBD2 matching 10 bases. The J segment lost 6 bases and the V segment lost 5 bases, leaving 7 bases of the junction unmatched. The CDR3 runs 15 residues. In germline, CDR1 is MDHEN, CDR2 SYDVKM. In DNA, the CDR3 is TGTGCCAGCAGTGACCTAGCGGGAGCCCTCAATGAGCAGTTCTTC. It is translated as CASSDLAGALNEQFF.

This chain connects TRBV18 to TRBJ2-1; 8 bases fit TRBD2. From germline, CDR1 is KGHSH and CDR2 LQKENI. The CDR3 totals 15 residues. V lost 3 bases and J lost 7; bases outside the gene matches: 8. The CDR3 nucleotides are TGTGCCAGCTCACCGGGAGCGGGAGTAGGGAATGAGCAGTTCTTC. Translation gives CASSPGAGVGNEQFF.

J is TRBJ2-1 and V is TRBV7-9; 11 bases are shared with TRBD1. CDR1 SEHNR and CDR2 FQNEAQ come from the germline V gene (reference sequence). The CDR3 totals 15 residues. Trimming cost V 4 bases and J 7 bases; bases outside gene matches: 6. The CDR3 sequence is CASSSGQGAGNEQFF. The CDR3 region has the DNA TGTGCCAGCAGCTCAGGACAGGGGGCGGGTAATGAGCAGTTCTTC.

The genes are TRBV5-1 and TRBJ2-5; tentatively, D is TRBD1 or TRBD2 (7 bases each). CDR3 length: 17 amino acids. V dropped 1 base and J dropped 5 bases, with 21 bases sitting between them. From germline, CDR1 is SGHRS and CDR2 YFSETQ. The CDR3 region is CASSLIRTGGSGETQYF. The DNA for the CDR3 is TGCGCCAGCAGCTTGATAAGGACAGGAGGTAGCGGGGAGACCCAGTACTTC.